This is a list of T cell receptor beta chains from one sample in a study of cytomegalovirus exposure and HLA in healthy donors. Using immunoSEQ multiplex PCR, the repertoire was profiled, and TCRdb retains in-frame clones only, with some absent. The table shows hundreds of thousands of clones, with about nine tenths occurring only once. Input material: PBMCs. These receptors came from a woman under 30 in good health and CMV-seronegative. Each CDR3 is given with its conserved first and last residue. D genes are given only for firm matches. A row's size may be missing; if present it is once, few, many or a size class.

>TRBJ2-3|TRBV4-2|-|TRBD2
TGTGCCAGCAGCCAAGAAGCTGCCCGGGGGGGAACCACAGATACGCAGTATTTT
CASSQEAARGGTTDTQYF
>TRBJ1-1|TRBV5-1|-|-
TGCGCCAGCAGTCTACAGGCGAACACTGAAGCTTTCTTT
CASSLQANTEAFF
>TRBJ1-4|TRBV27|-|-
TGTGCCAGCAGTTTTCGTTCGGAGATTGGAGAAAAACTGTTTTTT
CASSFRSEIGEKLFF
>TRBJ2-5|TRBV12-2|-|-
TGTGCAAGTCGCTTAGAGGGACTAGCGGACCAAGAGACCCAGTACTTC
CASRLEGLADQETQYF
>TRBJ2-3|TRBV15|-|-
TGTGCCATCGGGGGATGGCCCAGCACAGATACGCAGTATTTT
CAIGGWPSTDTQYF
>TRBJ1-1|TRBV6-5|-|TRBD1
TGTGCCAGCAGTTACGATCTCTACAGGGGGTCCGGTGAAGCTTTCTTT
CASSYDLYRGSGEAFF
>TRBJ1-4|TRBV6-5|-|-
TGTGCCAGCAGACCAGGGTCCCTGGATGAAAAACTGTTTTTT
CASRPGSLDEKLFF
>TRBJ1-2|TRBV4-1|-|-
TGCGCCAGCAGCCAAGTCACACAGGGTGGTGGGAACGGCTACACCTTC
CASSQVTQGGGNGYTF
>TRBJ1-5|TRBV28|-|-
TGTGCCAGCACCCAGGGCTTACCGTCCCCCATTAGCAATCAGCCCCAGCATTTT
CASTQGLPSPISNQPQHF
>TRBJ1-2|TRBV6-5|-|TRBD1
TGTGCCAGCAGTTCTCGGTGGACAGGCGGAATCTATGGCTACACCTTC
CASSSRWTGGIYGYTF
>TRBJ2-1|TRBV15|-|TRBD2
TGTGCCACTTCCGCCGGGACTAGCGGGGGAAGGGGTATGGATGAGCAGTTCTTC
CATSAGTSGGRGMDEQFF
>TRBJ2-7|TRBV6-1|-|TRBD1
TGTGCCAGCAGTGAAGGGCAGGGGGCTTTCTACGAGCAGTACTTC
CASSEGQGAFYEQYF
>TRBJ1-1|TRBV6-1|once|-
TGTGCCAGCAGTTCACAGGGAGAAGCTTTCTTT
CASSSQGEAFF
>TRBJ1-1|TRBV7-2|-|TRBD1
TGTGCCAGCAGCCGGGACAGGGGGCCTGAAGCTTTCTTT
CASSRDRGPEAFF
>TRBJ1-5|TRBV7-9|-|-
TGTGCCAGCAGCTCCGGTCGGGCCCAGCATTTT
CASSSGRAQHF
>TRBJ2-5|TRBV28|once|TRBD2
TGTGCCAGCAGTTCGCGACCTAGCGGGGGGTCACAAGAGACCCAGTACTTC
CASSSRPSGGSQETQYF
>TRBJ2-5|TRBV5-4|-|-
TGTGCCAGCAGCGCGCCGACTTGGGTGACAGGCCAAGAGACCCAGTACTTC
CASSAPTWVTGQETQYF
>TRBJ2-7|TRBV5-1|-|TRBD1
TGCGCCAGCAGCATTGGGACAGGGGGAACCTACGAGCAGTACTTC
CASSIGTGGTYEQYF
>TRBJ2-3|TRBV6-1|-|TRBD2
TGTGCCAGCAGTGAAGCGCGGACTAGCGGCACAGATACGCAGTATTTT
CASSEARTSGTDTQYF
>TRBJ2-2|TRBV4-2|-|TRBD1
TGTGCCAGCAGCCAATGGACAGGCCCGAACACCGGGGAGCTGTTTTTT
CASSQWTGPNTGELFF
>TRBJ1-1|TRBV19|-|TRBD1
TGTGCCAGTAGCCAGGGGGCCGTGACTGAAGCTTTCTTT
CASSQGAVTEAFF
>TRBJ2-7|TRBV11-2|-|TRBD2
TGTGCCAGCAGCCCCCAAGGTGGAGCGGGGATCTACGAGCAGTACTTC
CASSPQGGAGIYEQYF
>TRBJ1-1|TRBV4-1|-|TRBD1
TGCGCCAGCAGCCAAGACCCCCAGGGGGACACTGAAGCTTTCTTT
CASSQDPQGDTEAFF
>TRBJ2-7|TRBV28|-|-
TGTGCCAGCAGTGGCGGACAGAGGATCTACGAGCAGTACTTC
CASSGGQRIYEQYF
>TRBJ2-7|TRBV25-1|-|-
TGTGCCAGCAGTGAACAGGGAAGAAACTACGAGCAGTACTTC
CASSEQGRNYEQYF
>TRBJ1-2|TRBV2|-|-
TGTGCCAGCAGTGATTCGGGGGGAGAGGTCTATGGCTACACCTTC
CASSDSGGEVYGYTF
>TRBJ1-2|TRBV30|few|-
TGTGCCTGGATACGGGGTGGCTATGGCTACACCTTC
CAWIRGGYGYTF
>TRBJ2-7|TRBV14|-|-
TGTGCCAGCAGCCAAGCGGGAGTTTACGAGCAGTACTTC
CASSQAGVYEQYF
>TRBJ2-3|TRBV6-1|-|TRBD2
TGTGCCAGCAGCCCCCAGGGGACTAGCATTCATACGCAGTATTTT
CASSPQGTSIHTQYF
>TRBJ2-7|TRBV5-6|-|-
TGTGCCAGCAGCTTCTTCACGCGGACCTACGAGCAGTACTTC
CASSFFTRTYEQYF
>TRBJ2-7|TRBV19|-|TRBD2
TGTGCCAGTAAGGGACTAGCGGGAGGAGGCGAGCAGTACTTC
CASKGLAGGGEQYF
>TRBJ1-1|TRBV6-1|-|-
TGTGCCAGCAGTGAAGCGCTTTGGACTCAGAACACTGAAGCTTTCTTT
CASSEALWTQNTEAFF
>TRBJ2-7|TRBV4-1|-|-
TGCGCCAGCAGCCAAGGACGACAGGCTAGCTCCTACGAGCAGTACTTC
CASSQGRQASSYEQYF
>TRBJ2-2|TRBV27|-|TRBD2
TGTGCCAGCAGGGCTAGCGGGAGTCAATCCGGGGAGCTGTTTTTT
CASRASGSQSGELFF
>TRBJ1-3|TRBV6-5|-|-
TGTGCCAGCAGTTACTCGACGGGGGTGCGCGGAAACACCATATATTTT
CASSYSTGVRGNTIYF
>TRBJ2-6|TRBV6-1|-|-
TGTGCCAGCAGTGGTGGGCAGAGCTCTGGGGCCAACGTCCTGACTTTC
CASSGGQSSGANVLTF